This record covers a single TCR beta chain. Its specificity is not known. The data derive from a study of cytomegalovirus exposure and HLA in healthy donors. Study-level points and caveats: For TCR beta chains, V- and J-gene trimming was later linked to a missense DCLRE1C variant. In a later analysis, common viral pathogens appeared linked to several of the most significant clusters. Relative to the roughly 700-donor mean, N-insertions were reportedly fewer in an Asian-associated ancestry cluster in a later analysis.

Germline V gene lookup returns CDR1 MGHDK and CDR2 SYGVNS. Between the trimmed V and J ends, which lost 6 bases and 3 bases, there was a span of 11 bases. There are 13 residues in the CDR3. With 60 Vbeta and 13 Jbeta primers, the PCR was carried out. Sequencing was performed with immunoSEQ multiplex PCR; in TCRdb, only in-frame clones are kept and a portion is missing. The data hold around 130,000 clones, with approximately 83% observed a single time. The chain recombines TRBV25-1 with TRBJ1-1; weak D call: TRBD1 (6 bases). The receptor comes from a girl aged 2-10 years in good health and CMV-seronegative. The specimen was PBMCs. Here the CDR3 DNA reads TGTGCCAGCAGGGGAAGACAGGACACTGAAGCTTTCTTT. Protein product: CASRGRQDTEAFF.